A single sample gave rise to the 12 T cell receptor beta chains below, sequenced in a study of early T cells in non-severe SARS-CoV-2 infection. TCRdb processed the 5' RACE reads anew with MiXCR; each CDR3 protein has one entry. The profile shows 40,000 to 45,000 distinct CDR3 sequences, roughly 5% of them singletons. Sequencing used whole blood. These receptors were obtained from an adult who was a healthcare worker with PCR-confirmed SARS-CoV-2 infection or an uninfected control (not recorded which).

This clonotype was seen ten or more times. V and J are TRBV10-3 and TRBJ1-1, with D uncertain. CDR1 and CDR2 (germline): ENHRY, SYGVKD. Deletions cut 2 bases from V and 2 bases from J, with 6 bases between. The CDR3 loop spans 13 amino acids. This chain's CDR3 is CAISEVGNTEAFF. CDR3 in DNA: TGTGCCATCAGTGAGGTAGGAAACACTGAAGCTTTCTTT.

This clonotype was counted a few times. V and J are TRBV7-2 and TRBJ2-7; tentatively, D is TRBD1 (6 bases). The CDR3 length is 12 residues. Germline values: CDR1 SGHTA, CDR2 FQGNSA. V shed 5 bases and J shed 5 bases, with 10 bases lying between them. CDR3 bases: TGTGCCAGCAGCCGAGAGGGGGACGAGCAGTACTTC. This gives the protein CASSREGDEQYF.

This clonotype was recorded a few times. The chain is built from TRBV6-1 and TRBJ2-1; 8 nucleotides align to TRBD1. The V gene's germline CDR1 is MNHNS and CDR2 SASEGT. V lost 5 bases, J lost 5 bases, and 5 bases stayed unmatched. The CDR3 spans 14 residues. The CDR3 here is CASSLDRANNEQFF. CDR3 bases: TGTGCCAGCAGTTTGGACAGGGCCAACAATGAGCAGTTCTTC.

This clonotype was seen a handful of times. The gene calls are TRBV5-6 and TRBJ2-7, with D possibly TRBD1 on 5 matching bases. The germline V gene has CDR1 SGHDT and CDR2 YYEEEE. Deletions cut 0 bases from V and 2 bases from J, with 12 bases between. CDR3 length: 15 residues. CDR3 sequence reads: CASSLGGGAPYEQYF. The CDR3 DNA reads as TGTGCCAGCAGCTTGGGGGGCGGAGCGCCCTACGAGCAGTACTTC.

The V and J genes are TRBV2 and TRBJ1-6; no reliable D call. Trimming cost V 7 bases and J 8 bases, with 12 bases left between them. Germline V CDR1 and CDR2: SNHLY, FYNNEI. There are 13 residues in the CDR3. CDR3 sequence (DNA): TGTGCCAGCACTCGTCAACTTGATTCACCCCTCCACTTT. Amino acid sequence: CASTRQLDSPLHF. Complete variable domain (other parts from reference TRBV2 and TRBJ1-6): EPEVTQTPSHQVTQMGQEVILRCVPISNHLYFYWYRQILGQKVEFLVSFYNNEISEKSEIFDDQFSVERPDGSNFTLKIRSTKLEDSAMYFCASTRQLDSPLHFGNGTRLTVT.

A few counts support this clonotype. This rearrangement joins TRBV4-1 to TRBJ2-5; 9 bases are a match to TRBD2. V gave up 0 bases and J gave up 4 bases; unmatched junction bases: 9. The CDR3 is made up of 17 amino acids. Germline CDR1 is MGHRA and CDR2 is YSYEKL. The CDR3 spells CASSQDGGGGAPETQYF. In DNA, the CDR3 is TGCGCCAGCAGCCAAGATGGAGGCGGGGGGGCCCCAGAGACCCAGTACTTC.

This clonotype was detected ten times or more. This rearrangement joins TRBV6-2 or TRBV6-3 to TRBJ2-2; TRBD1 is a possible D gene (5 bases). The V end lost 10 bases, the J end lost 1 base, and 16 bases lay between the germline ends. The germline V gene has CDR1 MNHEY and CDR2 SVGEGT. The CDR3 contains 15 residues. CDR3 in amino acids: CATRAHSQNTGELFF. CDR3 DNA: TGTGCCACCAGGGCACATAGCCAGAACACCGGGGAGCTGTTTTTT.

This clonotype was detected a few times. The V gene is TRBV6-4, the J gene TRBJ2-6; D call uncertain. CDR3 size: 17 residues. Germline V gene sequence: CDR1 MRHNA, CDR2 SNTAGT. Trimming removed 1 base from V and 0 bases from J, with 10 bases in between. The CDR3, as DNA: TGTGCCAGCAGTGACTTTCACGTAAGCTCTGGGGCCAACGTCCTGACTTTC. As protein: CASSDFHVSSGANVLTF.

This clonotype occurred many times. CDR3 nucleotide sequence: TGTGCCAGCAGCCAAGGCCGGGACAGGGTCTCCTACAATGAGCAGTTCTTC. Its protein is CASSQGRDRVSYNEQFF. The chain combines TRBV3-1 with TRBJ2-1, with 9 nucleotides matching TRBD1. The CDR3 sequence is 17 residues long. V dropped 1 base and J dropped 0; count of bases not matched to a gene: 4. Per the germline V gene, CDR1 is LGHDT and CDR2 is YNNKEL (reference sequence).

This clonotype has just a few counts. V usage is TRBV20-1 and J usage is TRBJ1-1; D is unclear. Germline V gene data show CDR1 as DFQATT and CDR2 as SNEGSKA (reference sequence). The CDR3 spans 11 residues. Trimming cost V 3 bases and J 5 bases, with 7 bases left between them. This chain's CDR3 is CSASQSTEAFF. CDR3 nucleotides: TGCAGTGCTAGCCAAAGTACTGAAGCTTTCTTT.

This clonotype has a count of ten or more. This rearrangement joins TRBV11-2 to TRBJ1-1, with D possibly TRBD1 on 5 matching bases. Trimming stripped 5 bases from V and 1 base from J, with 14 bases between. CDR1 is SGHAT and CDR2 is FQNNGV in the germline V gene. The CDR3 is 15 amino acids. CDR3: CASSTHGTSNTEAFF. CDR3 DNA sequence: TGTGCCAGCAGCACCCACGGGACTTCGAACACTGAAGCTTTCTTT.

The chain recombines TRBV4-2 with TRBJ2-7; no clear D. Germline CDR1 reads LGHNA; CDR2 reads YNFKEQ. The CDR3 length is 15 residues. Trimming cost V 0 bases and J 2 bases, with 11 bases left between them. The CDR3 nucleotides read TGTGCCAGCAGCCAAGAGGCGACTTTAACCTACGAGCAGTACTTC. Amino acid sequence: CASSQEATLTYEQYF.